This T cell receptor beta chain came from a study of cytomegalovirus exposure and HLA in healthy donors. Notes on this clone: What it binds is not known.

Study observations and caveats: The tendency of first-cohort TCR clusters to co-occur in the 90 to 150 validation repertoires emerged from a later analysis. Among the CMV-associated chains, a few were confirmed in vitro as specific for CMV antigens. Rare TCR sequences dominated, though some public TCRs recurred in many donors.

Generated by immunoSEQ multiplex PCR, the TCRdb table keeps only in-frame clones and is missing some. The repertoire includes around 180,000 clones, more than 75% of them detected once, and more than 1.4% sits in the top ten. The sequenced material came from PBMCs. This sequence originates from a woman aged 18-29 years in good health and CMV-seronegative.

This chain's CDR3 is CASKRTGYGNTEAFF. The CDR3 DNA sequence: TGTGCCAGTAAGAGGACTGGGTATGGGAACACTGAAGCTTTCTTT. The rearrangement joins TRBV19 to TRBJ1-1; D call uncertain. CDR3 length: 15 residues. Germline V CDR1 and CDR2: LNHDA, SQIVND (reference sequence). The V and J ends lost 7 bases and 1 base respectively, with 16 bases between them.